This TCR beta chain was retrieved from a study of cytomegalovirus exposure and HLA in healthy donors. Trimming shortened V by 7 bases and J by 4 bases, and 17 bases separated the two germline ends. The CDR3 runs to 14 residues. Germline CDR1 reads SGHAT; CDR2 reads FQNNGV. Sequencing used immunoSEQ multiplex PCR; TCRdb keeps in-frame clones, though not all of them. The top ten hold 4.5% to 7% of the sample, which has about 200,000 clones, 70% to 90% seen once. Sequenced input: PBMCs. The receptor comes from a woman aged 18-30 years in good health and CMV-seronegative. The rearrangement uses TRBV11-2 and TRBJ2-7, with TRBD2 as a possible D gene (6 bases). The CDR3 sequence: CASNQYGAGYEQYF. The CDR3 nucleotides read TGTGCCAGCAACCAATACGGGGCGGGGTACGAGCAGTACTTC.